This T cell receptor (beta chain) came from a study of T cell responses to AZD1222 COVID-19 vaccine. Clones were sequenced by immunoSEQ multiplex PCR, and TCRdb holds only the in-frame ones, with some missing. This table has 130,000 to 150,000 clones, just under 95% appearing once. V lost 0 bases and J lost 13, with 13 bases in between. This CDR3 has 13 residues. CDR1 is LGHDT, CDR2 YNNKEL, per germline (reference sequence). The clonotype was recovered from an adult who had recovered from COVID-19. The chain has TRBV3-1 (or the pseudogene TRBV3-2) and TRBJ2-4; perhaps TRBD1 as D (6 bases). The sequencing here drew on peripheral blood, taken after recovery from COVID-19. The DNA for the CDR3 is TGTGCCAGCAGCCAAGATACAGGGTTGGGGCAGTACTTC. Its translation: CASSQDTGLGQYF.